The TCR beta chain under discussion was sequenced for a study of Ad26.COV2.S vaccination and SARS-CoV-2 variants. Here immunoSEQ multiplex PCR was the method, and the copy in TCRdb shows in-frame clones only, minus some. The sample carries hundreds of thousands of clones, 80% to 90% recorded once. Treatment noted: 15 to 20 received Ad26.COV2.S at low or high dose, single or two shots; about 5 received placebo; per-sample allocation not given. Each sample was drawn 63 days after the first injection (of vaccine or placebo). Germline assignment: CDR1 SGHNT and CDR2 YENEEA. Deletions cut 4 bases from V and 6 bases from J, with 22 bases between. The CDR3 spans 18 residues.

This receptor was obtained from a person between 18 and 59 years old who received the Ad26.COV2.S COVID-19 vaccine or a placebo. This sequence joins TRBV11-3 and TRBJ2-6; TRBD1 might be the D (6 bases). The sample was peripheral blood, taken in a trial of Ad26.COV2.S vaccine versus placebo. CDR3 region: CASSSTSAGETVANVLTF. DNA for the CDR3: TGTGCCAGCAGCTCGACCAGCGCAGGGGAAACTGTGGCCAACGTCCTGACTTTC. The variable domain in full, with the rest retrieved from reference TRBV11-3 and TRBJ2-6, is EAGVVQSPRYKIIEKKQPVAFWCNPISGHNTLYWYLQNLGQGPELLIRYENEEAVDDSQLPKDRFSAERLKGVDSTLKIQPAELGDSAVYLCASSSTSAGETVANVLTFGAGSRLTVL.